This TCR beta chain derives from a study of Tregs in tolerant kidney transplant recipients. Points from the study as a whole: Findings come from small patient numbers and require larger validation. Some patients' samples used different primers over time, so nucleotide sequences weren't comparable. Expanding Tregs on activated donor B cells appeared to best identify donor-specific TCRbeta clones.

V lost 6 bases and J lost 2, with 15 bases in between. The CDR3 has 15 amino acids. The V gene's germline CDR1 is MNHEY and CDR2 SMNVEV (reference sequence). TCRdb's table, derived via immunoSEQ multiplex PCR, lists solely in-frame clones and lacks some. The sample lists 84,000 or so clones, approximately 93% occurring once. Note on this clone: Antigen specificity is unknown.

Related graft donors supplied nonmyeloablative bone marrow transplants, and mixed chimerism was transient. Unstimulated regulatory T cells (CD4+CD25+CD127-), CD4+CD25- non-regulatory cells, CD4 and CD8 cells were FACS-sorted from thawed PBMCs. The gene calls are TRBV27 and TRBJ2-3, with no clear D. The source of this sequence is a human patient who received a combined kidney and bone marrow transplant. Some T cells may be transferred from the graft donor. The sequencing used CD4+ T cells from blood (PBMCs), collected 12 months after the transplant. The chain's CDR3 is CASRLAGYATDTQYF. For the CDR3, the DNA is TGTGCCAGCAGATTAGCCGGTTACGCCACAGATACGCAGTATTTT.